Here is one T cell receptor beta chain with its context. Its specificity is not known. The sample is drawn from a study of post-analysis software for immune sequencing data. Regarding the study as a whole: Same-batch samples co-clustered strongly by F measure. There were five TRBV segments more frequent in patients than controls, and TRBV5-6, TRBV5-1 and TRBV20-1 were among them.

Germline CDR1 MNHNS, CDR2 SASEGT. Deletions cut 6 bases from V and 3 bases from J, with 11 bases between. CDR3 size: 13 residues. Unique molecular identifiers tagged the TCR beta cDNA libraries. Using its own MiXCR run on the PCR reads, TCRdb lists one record per CDR3 protein. The sample lists about 200,000 distinct CDR3 sequences; approximately 30% were seen once. This receptor was taken from a girl under 18 with multiple sclerosis. This sequence joins TRBV6-1 and TRBJ1-1; no firm D call. The sequenced material came from blood. CDR3 DNA: TGTGCCAGCAGCTGGGATGGGGACACTGAAGCTTTCTTT. This codes for CASSWDGDTEAFF.